This entry is about one T cell receptor beta chain. Other DNA sequences in this sample translate to the same CDR3. Data came from immunoSEQ multiplex PCR; TCRdb stores just in-frame clones and leaves some out. The sample contains 350,000 to 450,000 clones, around 87% of which appear only once. CDR1 SGHTA and CDR2 FQGTGA come from the germline V gene. The V end was cut by 0 bases, the J end by 6 bases, with 6 bases between. This CDR3 has 14 amino acids. The record originates from a study of blood T cell repertoires in COVID-19. As for the study in general: The United States, Italy and Spain provided the acute and convalescent COVID-19 samples. PBMCs, B-cell-depleted T cells, or T cells provided the cDNA or gDNA that made up the material.

The sequenced sample consisted of peripheral blood. This TCR derives from a woman aged 60-75 years with COVID-19, enrolled during active disease. J is TRBJ1-6 and V is TRBV7-3; TRBD1 is a possible D gene (5 bases). The CDR3: CASSLTGANSPLHF. Here the CDR3 DNA reads TGTGCCAGCAGCTTAACAGGGGCTAATTCACCCCTCCACTTT.